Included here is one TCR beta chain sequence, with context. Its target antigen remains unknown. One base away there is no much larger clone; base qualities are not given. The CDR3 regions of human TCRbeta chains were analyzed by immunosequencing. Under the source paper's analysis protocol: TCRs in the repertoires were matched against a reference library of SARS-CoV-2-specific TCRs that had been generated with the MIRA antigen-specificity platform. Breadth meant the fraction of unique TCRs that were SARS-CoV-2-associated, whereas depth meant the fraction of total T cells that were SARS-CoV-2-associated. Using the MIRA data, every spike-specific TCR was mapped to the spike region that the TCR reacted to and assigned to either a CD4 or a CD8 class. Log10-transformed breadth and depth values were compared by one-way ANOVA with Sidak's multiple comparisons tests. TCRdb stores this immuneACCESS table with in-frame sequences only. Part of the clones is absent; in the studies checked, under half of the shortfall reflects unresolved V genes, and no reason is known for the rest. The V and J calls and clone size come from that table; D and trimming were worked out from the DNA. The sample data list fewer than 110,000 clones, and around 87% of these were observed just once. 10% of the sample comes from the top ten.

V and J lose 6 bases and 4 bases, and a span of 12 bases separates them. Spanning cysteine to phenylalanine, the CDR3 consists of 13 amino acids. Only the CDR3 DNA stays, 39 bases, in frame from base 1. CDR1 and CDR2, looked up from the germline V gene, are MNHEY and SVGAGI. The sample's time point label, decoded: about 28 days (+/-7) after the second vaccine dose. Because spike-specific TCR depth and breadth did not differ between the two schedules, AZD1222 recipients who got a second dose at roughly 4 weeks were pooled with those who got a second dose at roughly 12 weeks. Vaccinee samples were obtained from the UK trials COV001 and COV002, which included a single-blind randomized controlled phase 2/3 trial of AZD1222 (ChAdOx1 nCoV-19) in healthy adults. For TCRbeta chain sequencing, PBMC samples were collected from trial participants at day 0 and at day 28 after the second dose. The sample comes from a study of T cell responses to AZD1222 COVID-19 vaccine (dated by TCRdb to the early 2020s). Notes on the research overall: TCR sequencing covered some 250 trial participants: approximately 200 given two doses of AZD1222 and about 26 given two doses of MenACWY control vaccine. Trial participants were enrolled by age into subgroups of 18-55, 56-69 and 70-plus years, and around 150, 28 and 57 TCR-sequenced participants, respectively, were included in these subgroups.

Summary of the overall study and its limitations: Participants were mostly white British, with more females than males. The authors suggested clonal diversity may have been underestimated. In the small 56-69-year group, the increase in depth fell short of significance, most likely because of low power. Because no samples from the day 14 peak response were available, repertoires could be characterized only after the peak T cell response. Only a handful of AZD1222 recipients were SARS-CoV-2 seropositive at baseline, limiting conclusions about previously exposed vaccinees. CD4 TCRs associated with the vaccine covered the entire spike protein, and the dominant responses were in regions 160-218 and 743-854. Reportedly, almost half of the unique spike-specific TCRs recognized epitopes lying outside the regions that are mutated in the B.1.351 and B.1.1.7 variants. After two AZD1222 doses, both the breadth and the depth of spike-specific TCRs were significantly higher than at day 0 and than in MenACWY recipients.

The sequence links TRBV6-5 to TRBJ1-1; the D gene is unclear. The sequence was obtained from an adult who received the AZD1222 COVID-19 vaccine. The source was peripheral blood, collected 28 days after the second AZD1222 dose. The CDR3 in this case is CASSRPVGTEAFF. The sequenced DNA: TGTGCCAGCAGCCGCCCTGTGGGCACTGAAGCTTTCTTT.